The T cell receptor (beta chain) described here comes from a study of cytomegalovirus exposure and HLA in healthy donors. The PCR contained 60 Vbeta and 13 Jbeta primers. Sequencing was performed with immunoSEQ multiplex PCR; in TCRdb, only in-frame clones are kept and a portion is missing. The data show 110,000 to 150,000 clones, with over 75% seen just once and 1.7% held by the top ten. Study-level results: Generally TCR sequences proved uncommon, though certain public TCRs appeared in numerous donors. In vitro data verified three CMV-associated chains as specific for CMV antigens.

The CDR3 runs 14 residues. CDR1 and CDR2 from the germline V gene are MNHEY and SVGAGI. This clone was recorded only once. Its matching antigen is unknown. A junction end diverges from the germline sequence, so it may reflect a read error. The same CDR3 arises from other DNA sequences in this sample as well. This chain links TRBV6-5 with TRBJ1-5; no reliable D call. The sequence was obtained from a young woman in good health and CMV-seronegative. The sequenced sample was PBMCs. CDR3 sequence reads: CASSTAARGQPQHF. The CDR3 coding sequence is TGCGCCAGCAGCACGGCAGCCAGAGGTCAGCCCCAGCATTTT.